The T cell receptor (beta chain) under discussion was sequenced for a study of blood T cell repertoires in COVID-19 (dated by TCRdb to about 2020). Turning to the overall study: The collaborator samples originated in the United States, Italy and Spain and spanned the acute and convalescent phases of COVID-19. Subjects who had been exposed to COVID-19, were actively infected with it, or had recovered from it provided the deeply sampled blood TCRbeta repertoires that made up the dataset. The repertoires were released in a freely available public database intended as a resource for research on the immune response to SARS-CoV-2. Where available, HLA class I and class II types were obtained from metadata supplied by the sample provider rather than from assay-based typing. Nearly every sample came with metadata listing a de-identified subject ID, COVID-19 status, age in years and sex. The samples were drawn from the first 160 participants of the ongoing ImmuneRACE study and from 1,254 subjects provided by 6 global collaborators. The material from the prospective study consisted of cDNA or gDNA derived from T cells, B-cell-depleted T cells, or PBMCs. Study-wide conclusions, independent of this receptor: The quantity of clinical and demographic metadata differed by source and by participant and was supplied without curation.

In the case of this clone: Which antigen it targets is not known. No clone much larger than this one lies a single base away; base qualities are absent.

The immunoSEQ Assay, a bias-controlled multiplex PCR, was used to amplify TCRbeta CDR3 regions from genomic DNA. The authors' analysis ran thus. Within the assay, amplification of reference gene primers was used to estimate how many nucleated cells each sample contained. Sequence reads were collapsed and filtered to measure the absolute abundance of every unique TCRbeta CDR3 rearrangement. Productive Simpson clonality was computed per sample as the square root of Simpson's diversity index over productive rearrangements. This immuneACCESS table, as held by TCRdb, lists in-frame sequences with V and J called but not all clones. Of the missing ones, under half trace to an unresolved V gene in checked studies; the others have no known cause. V and J calls and clone size follow that table, whereas D and trimming were derived from the DNA. The sample table contains tens of thousands of clones; only one count was recorded for around nine tenths of them. The ten largest account for over 9% of the sample.

In the prospective study, participants were 18 to 89 years old, resided in about two dozen geographic areas of the United States, and were enrolled through a virtual design. To assign participants to cohorts, the prospective study relied on clinical history that participants themselves reported in a screening survey and a study questionnaire. Recovered participants in ImmuneRACE Cohort 3 were defined by two consecutive negative NP/OP PCR tests, clearance by a healthcare professional, or resolution of symptoms. Mobile phlebotomists in the prospective study collected whole blood, serum and a nasopharyngeal or oropharyngeal swab from every participant. Prospective study participants could optionally give additional blood draws and questionnaires over an approximately 2-month period. Before DNA extraction, blood samples from the prospective study were shipped at room temperature or frozen. This TCR was sampled from a woman aged 40 to 55 who had recovered from COVID-19. Sequencing input: PBMCs or T cells enriched from blood (not recorded which).

Here the CDR3 is given as CASSPIPSGYEQYF. In nucleotides, the sequence is TGTGCCAGCAGCCCAATTCCTAGCGGCTACGAGCAGTACTTC. The chain joins TRBV5-8 to TRBJ2-7, with 7 junctional bases fitting TRBD2. The CDR3 goes from the cysteine to the phenylalanine over 14 residues. The DNA shown is the 42-base CDR3, in frame from base 1. Germline trimming: 4 bases from V, 3 bases from J; junction bases outside gene matches: 7. The germline V gene yields SGHTS for CDR1 and YDEGEE for CDR2.